This TCR beta chain was recovered during a study of blood T cell repertoires in COVID-19. Overall study: Samples representing acute and convalescent COVID-19 were sourced from the United States, Italy and Spain.

CDR1 is KGHSH, CDR2 LQKENI, per germline. The CDR3 consists of 13 residues. V lost 2 bases, J lost 12 bases, and 14 bases lay in between. As processed by the authors: Nucleated cell number was recorded as an estimate derived from reference gene primer amplification. TCRdb keeps only in-frame clones here, not all; method: immunoSEQ multiplex PCR. The DNA was the basis for D and trimming; V, J and clone size are from that table. This sample has 250,000 to 350,000 clones, with 90% found just once. Sequencing was performed on peripheral blood. The source is a woman under 40 with COVID-19, enrolled during active disease. The chain couples TRBV18 to TRBJ1-5; D ambiguous. The CDR3 protein is CASSPDMDGIQHF. The DNA of the CDR3 is TGTGCCAGCTCACCAGATATGGACGGGATCCAGCATTTT.